Given below is one TCR beta chain in context. Its antigen is not yet known. The sample holds no much larger clone one base away, and base qualities are not on file. In the prospective study, participants were roughly 18 to 89 years old, resided in approximately 22 geographic areas of the United States, and were enrolled through a virtual design. Cohort assignment in the prospective study relied on participant-reported clinical history from a screening survey and a study questionnaire. Recovered participants in ImmuneRACE Cohort 3 were defined by two consecutive negative NP/OP PCR tests, clearance by a healthcare professional, or resolution of symptoms. Each participant in the prospective study had whole blood, serum and a nasopharyngeal or oropharyngeal swab collected by mobile phlebotomists. Additional blood draws and questionnaires over an approximately two-month period could optionally be provided by prospective study participants. Before DNA extraction, blood samples from the prospective study were shipped at room temperature or frozen.

The V and J ends are trimmed by 6 bases and 2 bases, leaving 25 bases between them. CDR1 and CDR2, looked up from the germline V gene (reference sequence), are WNHNN and SYGVQD. Its CDR3 holds 18 amino acids, cysteine through phenylalanine. Kept here is only the CDR3 DNA, which spans 54 bases and is read in frame from base 1. This entry belongs to a study of blood T cell repertoires in COVID-19 (dated by TCRdb to the early 2020s). About the investigation overall: Samples from collaborators originated in the United States, Italy and Spain and spanned both the acute and convalescent phases of COVID-19. Samples were obtained from the ongoing ImmuneRACE study (first 160 participants) and from 1,000 to 1,500 subjects provided by 6 global collaborators. Where HLA class I and class II types were available, the types were taken from metadata supplied by the sample provider, not from assay-based typing. Sample metadata almost always included a de-identified subject ID, COVID-19 status, age in years and sex. The repertoires were released in a freely available public database intended as a resource for research on the immune response to SARS-CoV-2. Subjects who had been exposed to COVID-19, were actively infected with it, or had recovered from it provided the deeply sampled blood TCRbeta repertoires that made up the dataset. The material from the prospective study consisted of cDNA or gDNA derived from T cells, B-cell-depleted T cells, or PBMCs. What the study reported, not specific to this receptor: Clinical and demographic metadata were provided uncurated, with the amount varying by source and participant.

The immunoSEQ Assay, a bias-controlled multiplex PCR, was used to amplify TCRbeta CDR3 regions from genomic DNA. The original methods were these. Nucleated cell counts per sample were estimated from amplification of reference gene primers within the assay. Sequence reads were collapsed and filtered to measure the absolute abundance of every unique TCRbeta CDR3 rearrangement. Productive Simpson clonality was computed per sample as the square root of Simpson's diversity index over productive rearrangements. Here the immuneACCESS table is served through TCRdb, limited to in-frame sequences with V and J called. Missing clones are a known gap in these copies; in checked studies unresolved V genes cover under half, and the rest lacks a known reason. V, J and clone size reflect that table, while D and trimming were determined from the DNA. The sample table records 150,000 to 200,000 clones; 65% to 85% of these occur just once. Of the sample, around 6% is held by the ten largest clones.

The receptor comes from a man aged 35 to 55 who had recovered from COVID-19. What was sequenced was PBMCs or T cells enriched from blood (not recorded which). Rearrangement joined TRBV10-1 to TRBJ1-2, with the D gene call left open. The CDR3 region has the sequence CASRSPCSSGPLNYGYTF. The DNA reads as follows: TGCGCCAGCAGATCCCCGTGTTCATCCGGCCCACTAAACTATGGCTACACCTTC.